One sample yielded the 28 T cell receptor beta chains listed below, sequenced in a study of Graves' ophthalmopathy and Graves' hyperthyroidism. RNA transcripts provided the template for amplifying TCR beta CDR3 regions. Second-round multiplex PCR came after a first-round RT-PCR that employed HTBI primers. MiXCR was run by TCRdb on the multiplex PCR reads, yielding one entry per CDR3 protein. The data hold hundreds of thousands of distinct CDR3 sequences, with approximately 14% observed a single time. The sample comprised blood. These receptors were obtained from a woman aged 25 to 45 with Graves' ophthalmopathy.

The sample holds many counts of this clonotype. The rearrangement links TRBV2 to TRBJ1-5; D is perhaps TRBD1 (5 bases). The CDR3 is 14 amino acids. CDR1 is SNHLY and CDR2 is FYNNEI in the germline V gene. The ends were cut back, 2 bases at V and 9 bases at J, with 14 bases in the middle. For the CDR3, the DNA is TGTGCCAGCAGTGAATTTGACAGTTCGCGGCCCCAGCATTTT. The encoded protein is CASSEFDSSRPQHF.

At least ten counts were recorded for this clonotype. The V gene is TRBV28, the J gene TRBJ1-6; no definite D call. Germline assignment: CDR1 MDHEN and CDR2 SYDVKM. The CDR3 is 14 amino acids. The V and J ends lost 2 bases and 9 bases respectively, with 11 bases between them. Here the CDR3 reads CASSLPVLGSPLHF. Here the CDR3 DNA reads TGTGCCAGCAGTTTACCCGTACTGGGTTCACCCCTCCACTTT.

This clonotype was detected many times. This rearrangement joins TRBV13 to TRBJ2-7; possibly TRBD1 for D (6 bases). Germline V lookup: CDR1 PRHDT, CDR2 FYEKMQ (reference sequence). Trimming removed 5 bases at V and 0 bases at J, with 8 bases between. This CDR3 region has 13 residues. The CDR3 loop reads CASSGDNSYEQYF. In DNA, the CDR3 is TGTGCCAGCAGCGGGGACAACTCCTACGAGCAGTACTTC. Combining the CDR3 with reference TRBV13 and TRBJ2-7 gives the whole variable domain AAGVIQSPRHLIKEKRETATLKCYPIPRHDTVYWYQQGPGQDPQFLISFYEKMQSDKGSIPDRFSAQQFSDYHSELNMSSLELGDSALYFCASSGDNSYEQYFGPGTRLTVT.

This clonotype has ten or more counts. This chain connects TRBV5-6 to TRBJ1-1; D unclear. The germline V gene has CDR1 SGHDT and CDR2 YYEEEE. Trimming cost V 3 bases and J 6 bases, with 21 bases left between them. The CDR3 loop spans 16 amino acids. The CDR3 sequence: CASSSDRYNSLPEAFF. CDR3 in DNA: TGTGCCAGCAGCTCGGACCGTTATAATAGTCTGCCTGAAGCTTTCTTT.

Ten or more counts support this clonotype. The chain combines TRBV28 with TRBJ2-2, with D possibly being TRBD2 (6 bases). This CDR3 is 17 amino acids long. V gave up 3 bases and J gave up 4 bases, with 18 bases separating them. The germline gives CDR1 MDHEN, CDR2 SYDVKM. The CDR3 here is CASSLRSGYGGTGELFF. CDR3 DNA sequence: TGTGCCAGCAGTTTGAGGTCAGGCTACGGGGGCACCGGGGAGCTGTTTTTT. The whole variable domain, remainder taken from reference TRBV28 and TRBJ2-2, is DVKVTQSSRYLVKRTGEKVFLECVQDMDHENMFWYRQDPGLGLRLIYFSYDVKMKEKGDIPEGYSVSREKKERFSLILESASTNQTSMYLCASSLRSGYGGTGELFFGEGSRLTVL.

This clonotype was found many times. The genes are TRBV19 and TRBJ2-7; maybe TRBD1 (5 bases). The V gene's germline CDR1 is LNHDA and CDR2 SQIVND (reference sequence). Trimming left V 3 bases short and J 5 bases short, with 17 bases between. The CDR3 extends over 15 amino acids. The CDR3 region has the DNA TGTGCCAGTAGTATGTGGGGAAAGGGGCACCACGAGCAGTACTTC. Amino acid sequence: CASSMWGKGHHEQYF.

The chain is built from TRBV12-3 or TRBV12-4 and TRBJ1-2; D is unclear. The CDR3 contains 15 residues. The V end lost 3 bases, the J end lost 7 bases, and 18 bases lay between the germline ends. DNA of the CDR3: TGTGCCAGCAGTTTTCGAAAGGAGTGGCGGGGTGGCTACACCTTC. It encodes CASSFRKEWRGGYTF.

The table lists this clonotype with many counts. CDR3 sequence reads: CASSYNGAGNSPLHF. In DNA, the CDR3 is TGTGCCAGCAGTTATAACGGGGCTGGGAATTCACCCCTCCACTTT. This sequence joins TRBV6-5 and TRBJ1-6, with D possibly TRBD1 on 5 matching bases. This CDR3 region has 15 residues. The germline CDR1 and CDR2 sequences are MNHEY and SVGAGI. The V end lost 3 bases, the J end lost 7 bases, and 13 bases lay between the germline ends.

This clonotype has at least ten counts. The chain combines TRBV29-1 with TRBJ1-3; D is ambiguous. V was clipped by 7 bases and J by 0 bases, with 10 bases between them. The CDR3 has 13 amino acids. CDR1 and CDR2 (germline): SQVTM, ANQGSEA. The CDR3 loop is CSALGSSGNTIYF. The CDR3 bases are TGCAGCGCCCTTGGGAGCTCTGGAAACACCATATATTTT.

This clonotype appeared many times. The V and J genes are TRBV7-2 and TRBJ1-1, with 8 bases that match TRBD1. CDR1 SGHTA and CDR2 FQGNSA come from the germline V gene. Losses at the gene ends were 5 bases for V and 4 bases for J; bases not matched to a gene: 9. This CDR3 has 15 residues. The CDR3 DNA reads TGTGCCAGCAGCAGAAACCAGGGGGCGGTCACTGAAGCTTTCTTT. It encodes CASSRNQGAVTEAFF.

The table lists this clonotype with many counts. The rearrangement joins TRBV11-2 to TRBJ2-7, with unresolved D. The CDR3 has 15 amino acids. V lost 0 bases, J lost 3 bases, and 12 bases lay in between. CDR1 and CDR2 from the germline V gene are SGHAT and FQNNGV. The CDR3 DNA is TGTGCCAGCAGCTTAGATTTGGGCCAGATCTACGAGCAGTACTTC. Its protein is CASSLDLGQIYEQYF.

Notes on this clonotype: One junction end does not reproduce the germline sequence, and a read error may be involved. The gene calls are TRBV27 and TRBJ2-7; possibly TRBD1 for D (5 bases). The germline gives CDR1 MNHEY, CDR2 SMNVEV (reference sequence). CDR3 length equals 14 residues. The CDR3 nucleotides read TGTGCCAGCAGTTTAACCACAGGCTCCAACGAGCAGTACTTC. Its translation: CASSLTTGSNEQYF.

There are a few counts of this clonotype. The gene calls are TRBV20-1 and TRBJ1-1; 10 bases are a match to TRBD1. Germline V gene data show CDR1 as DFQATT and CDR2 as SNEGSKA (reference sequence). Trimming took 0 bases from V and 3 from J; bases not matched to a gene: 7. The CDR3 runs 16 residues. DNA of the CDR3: TGCAGTGCTAGAGATAGACAGGGGGCTTCGTACACTGAAGCTTTCTTT. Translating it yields CSARDRQGASYTEAFF.

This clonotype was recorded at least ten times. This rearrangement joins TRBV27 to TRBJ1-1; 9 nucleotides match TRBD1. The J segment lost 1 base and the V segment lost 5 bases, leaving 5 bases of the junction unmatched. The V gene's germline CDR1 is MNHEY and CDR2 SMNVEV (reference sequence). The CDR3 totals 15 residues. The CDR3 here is CASSRLQGANTEAFF. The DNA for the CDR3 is TGTGCCAGCAGTCGGCTACAGGGGGCGAACACTGAAGCTTTCTTT.

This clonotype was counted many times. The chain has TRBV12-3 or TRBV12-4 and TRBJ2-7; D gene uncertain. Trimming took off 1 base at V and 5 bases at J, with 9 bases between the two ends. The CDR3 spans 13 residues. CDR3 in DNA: TGTGCCAGCAGTTTAGATCTCGCCCACGAGCAGTACTTC. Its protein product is CASSLDLAHEQYF.

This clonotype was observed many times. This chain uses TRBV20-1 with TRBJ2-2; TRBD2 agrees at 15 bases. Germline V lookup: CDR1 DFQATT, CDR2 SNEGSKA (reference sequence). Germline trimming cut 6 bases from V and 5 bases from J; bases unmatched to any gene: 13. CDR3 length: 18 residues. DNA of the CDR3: TGCAGTGCCCGGACTAGCGGGGGGGCGGGTATGAGAACCGGGGAGCTGTTTTTT. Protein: CSARTSGGAGMRTGELFF.

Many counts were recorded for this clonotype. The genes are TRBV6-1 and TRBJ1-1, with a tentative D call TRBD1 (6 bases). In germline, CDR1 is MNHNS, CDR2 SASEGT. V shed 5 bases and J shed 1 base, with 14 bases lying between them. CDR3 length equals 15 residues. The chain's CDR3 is CASSRPQGSNTEAFF. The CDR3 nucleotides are TGTGCCAGCAGTCGACCCCAGGGGTCGAACACTGAAGCTTTCTTT.

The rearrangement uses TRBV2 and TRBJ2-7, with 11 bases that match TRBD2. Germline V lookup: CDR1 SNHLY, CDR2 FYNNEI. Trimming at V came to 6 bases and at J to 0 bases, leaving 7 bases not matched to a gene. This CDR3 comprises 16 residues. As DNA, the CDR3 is TGTGCCAGCAGGACCGGGACTAGCGGTTTCTCCTACGAGCAGTACTTC. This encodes CASRTGTSGFSYEQYF.

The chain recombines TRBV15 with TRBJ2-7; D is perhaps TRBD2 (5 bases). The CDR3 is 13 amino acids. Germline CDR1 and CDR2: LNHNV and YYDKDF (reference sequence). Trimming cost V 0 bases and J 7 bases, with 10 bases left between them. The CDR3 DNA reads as TGTGCCACCAGCAGAGATCCCGGGGAGGAGCAGTACTTC. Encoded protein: CATSRDPGEEQYF.

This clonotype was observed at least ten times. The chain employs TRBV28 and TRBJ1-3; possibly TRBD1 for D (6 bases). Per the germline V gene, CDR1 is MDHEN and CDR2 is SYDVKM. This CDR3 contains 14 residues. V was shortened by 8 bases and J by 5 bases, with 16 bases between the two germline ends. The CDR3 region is CASCVGTNRNTIYF. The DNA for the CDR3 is TGTGCCAGCTGCGTGGGGACAAACCGAAACACCATATATTTT.

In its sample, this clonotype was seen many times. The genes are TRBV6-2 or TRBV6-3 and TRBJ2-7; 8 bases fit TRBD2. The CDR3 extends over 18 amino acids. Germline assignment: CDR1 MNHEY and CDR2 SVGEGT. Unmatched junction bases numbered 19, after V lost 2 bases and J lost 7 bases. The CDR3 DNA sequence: TGTGCCAGCAGTTACCCCCGCCCCCCGAGCGGGAGCGGGGGAGAGCAGTACTTC. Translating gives CASSYPRPPSGSGGEQYF.

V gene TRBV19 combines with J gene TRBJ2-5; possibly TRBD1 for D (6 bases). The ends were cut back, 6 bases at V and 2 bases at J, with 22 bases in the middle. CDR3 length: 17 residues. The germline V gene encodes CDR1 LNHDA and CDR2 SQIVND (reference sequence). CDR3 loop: CASRPDYPGAPQETQYF. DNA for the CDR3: TGTGCCAGTAGACCAGACTACCCAGGGGCACCACAAGAGACCCAGTACTTC.

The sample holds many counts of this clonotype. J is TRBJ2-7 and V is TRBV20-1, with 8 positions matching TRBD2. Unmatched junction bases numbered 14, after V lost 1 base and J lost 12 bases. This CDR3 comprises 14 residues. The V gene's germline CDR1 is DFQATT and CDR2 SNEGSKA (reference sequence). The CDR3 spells CSARAVIGPRGVYF. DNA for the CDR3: TGCAGTGCTAGAGCGGTGATAGGCCCGCGGGGGGTGTACTTC.

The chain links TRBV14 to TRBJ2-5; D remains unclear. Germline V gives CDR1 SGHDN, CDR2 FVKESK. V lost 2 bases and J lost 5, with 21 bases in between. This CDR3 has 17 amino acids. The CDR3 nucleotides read TGTGCCAGCAGCCAATCAACAGAGCTGACCTTATTTGAGACCCAGTACTTC. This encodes CASSQSTELTLFETQYF. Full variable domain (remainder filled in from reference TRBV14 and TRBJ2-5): EAGVTQFPSHSVIEKGQTVTLRCDPISGHDNLYWYRRVMGKEIKFLLHFVKESKQDESGMPNNRFLAERTGGTYSTLKVQPAELEDSGVYFCASSQSTELTLFETQYFGPGTRLLVL.

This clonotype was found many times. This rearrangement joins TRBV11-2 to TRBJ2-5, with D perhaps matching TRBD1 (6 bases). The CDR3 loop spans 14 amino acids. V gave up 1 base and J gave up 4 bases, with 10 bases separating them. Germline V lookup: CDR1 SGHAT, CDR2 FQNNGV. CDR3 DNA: TGTGCCAGCAGCTTAGTATGGGGGCCAGAGACCCAGTACTTC. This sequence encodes CASSLVWGPETQYF. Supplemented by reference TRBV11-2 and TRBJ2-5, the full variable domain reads EAGVAQSPRYKIIEKRQSVAFWCNPISGHATLYWYQQILGQGPKLLIQFQNNGVVDDSQLPKDRFSAERLKGVDSTLKIQPAKLEDSAVYLCASSLVWGPETQYFGPGTRLLVL.

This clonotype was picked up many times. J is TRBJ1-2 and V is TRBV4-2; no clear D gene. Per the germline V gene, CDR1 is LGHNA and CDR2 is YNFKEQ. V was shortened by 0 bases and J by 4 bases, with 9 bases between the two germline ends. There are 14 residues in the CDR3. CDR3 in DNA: TGTGCCAGCAGCCAAGACGCGCCGAGCTATGGCTACACCTTC. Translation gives CASSQDAPSYGYTF.

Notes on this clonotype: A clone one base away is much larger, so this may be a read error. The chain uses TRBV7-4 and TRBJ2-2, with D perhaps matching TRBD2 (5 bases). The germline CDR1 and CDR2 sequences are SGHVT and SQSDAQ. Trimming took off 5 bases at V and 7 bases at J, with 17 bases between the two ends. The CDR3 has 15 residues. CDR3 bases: TGTGCCAGCAGCCCCCGGGGAGCTGACATCGGGGAGCTGTTTTTT. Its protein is CASSPRGADIGELFF.

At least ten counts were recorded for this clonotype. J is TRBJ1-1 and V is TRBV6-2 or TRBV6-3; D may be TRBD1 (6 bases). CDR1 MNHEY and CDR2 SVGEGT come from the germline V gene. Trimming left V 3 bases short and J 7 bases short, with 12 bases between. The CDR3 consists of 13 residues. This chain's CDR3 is CASSYGGQIEAFF. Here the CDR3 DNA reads TGTGCCAGCAGTTATGGCGGACAGATTGAAGCTTTCTTT.